Described below is a single T cell receptor beta chain sequence and its context. Produced via immunoSEQ multiplex PCR; TCRdb's table is partial and in-frame only. Seen here are some 340,000 clones, around four fifths observed once, and the top ten hold 5% to 6%. The sample belongs to a study of blood T cell repertoires in COVID-19. The CDR3 is 13 residues long. V was shortened by 7 bases and J by 13 bases, with 17 bases between the two germline ends. Those enrolled, adults aged 18 to 89 years, came from under 25 US areas. V is TRBV12-3 or TRBV12-4 and J is TRBJ1-6, with D maybe TRBD1 (6 bases). Sequenced sample: PBMCs or T cells enriched from blood (not recorded which). The sequence came from a woman aged 45 to 65 who had recovered from COVID-19. The CDR3: CASTIQGTGPLHF. Written as DNA, the CDR3 is TGTGCCAGCACCATCCAGGGGACCGGGCCCCTCCACTTT.